This T cell receptor beta chain is drawn from a study of monozygotic twins with cystic fibrosis. TCRdb's table, derived via immunoSEQ multiplex PCR, lists solely in-frame clones and lacks some. Counted here are about 36,000 clones, roughly 84% occurring once; the ten biggest clones make up roughly 1.8%. The V end was cut by 0 bases, the J end by 3 bases, with 9 bases between. This CDR3 contains 14 residues. Germline CDR1 is MNHNS and CDR2 is SASEGT. The chain is built from TRBV6-1 and TRBJ2-7; D gene unclear. Sequences were obtained from blood. This TCR was recovered from a girl aged 2-9 years with cystic fibrosis. CDR3 DNA: TGTGCCAGCAGTGAAGCCCTAGATAGCTACGAGCAGTACTTC. It specifies CASSEALDSYEQYF.